This TCR beta chain was sequenced during a study of blood T cells in healthy people across ages. Study details: Roughly one uniquely barcoded beta molecule per two T cells was captured. Study results and caveats: Unsorted PBMCs blocked a conclusive comparison of naive and antigen-experienced cells.

Comment on this clonotype: Its matching antigen is unknown.

Next came a second PCR, run for roughly 6 to 11 cycles, which used a sample-barcoded 5' primer along with a J-beta primer mix. Tagging of each cDNA molecule was performed by a template-switch adaptor with 12 random nucleotides. TCRdb used MiXCR to reprocess the 5' RACE reads, holding one entry per CDR3 protein. The table lists about 1.5 million distinct CDR3 sequences, about 42% of them singletons, with about 4.1% in the top ten. CDR1 and CDR2 from the germline V gene are MNHEY and SMNVEV (reference sequence). J was trimmed by 5 bases and V by 7 bases; bases with no gene match: 4. CDR3 length: 12 amino acids.

The genes are TRBV27 and TRBJ2-5; TRBD2 aligns across 7 bases. Sequencing was carried out using blood. This sequence was found in a woman between 18 and 29 years old in good health. In nucleotides, the CDR3 is TGTGCCAGCACCTGGGGGGGTGAGACCCAGTACTTC. It encodes CASTWGGETQYF.